The next 32 T cell receptor beta chains were all read from a single sample in a study of cytomegalovirus exposure and HLA in healthy donors. PCR involved 60 Vbeta and 13 Jbeta primers. Sequencing was performed with immunoSEQ multiplex PCR; in TCRdb, only in-frame clones are kept and a portion is missing. Here the sample table reports under 100,000 clones. The sample comprised PBMCs. Receptors were obtained from a man younger than 40 in good health and CMV-seronegative.

The rearrangement joins TRBV18 to TRBJ2-2, with 9 positions matching TRBD2. Germline V gene sequence: CDR1 KGHSH, CDR2 LQKENI. The length of the CDR3 is 16 residues. The junction had 4 bases not matched to a gene; V was cut back by 1 base and J by 4 bases. The CDR3 nucleotides read TGTGCCAGCTCACCACTTGCGGGGGGGAGCACCGGGGAGCTGTTTTTT. Translated: CASSPLAGGSTGELFF.

The chain joins TRBV5-1 to TRBJ2-7, with 9 bases that match TRBD2. V shed 1 base and J 2 bases; nucleotides not matched to a gene: 7. The germline V gene has CDR1 SGHRS and CDR2 YFSETQ. There are 16 residues in the CDR3. The DNA for the CDR3 is TGCGCCAGCAGCTTGCCAGCGGGAGGTACCCCCTACGAGCAGTACTTC. This encodes CASSLPAGGTPYEQYF.

The gene calls are TRBV19 and TRBJ2-7; TRBD1 matches at 8 bases. The CDR3 length is 11 residues. The germline CDR1 and CDR2 sequences are LNHDA and SQIVND (reference sequence). V trimming: 7 bases; J trimming: 7 bases; junction bases outside the gene matches: 3. The CDR3 DNA follows: TGTGCCAGTACAGGGGGCGGGGAGCAGTACTTC. It codes for CASTGGGEQYF.

This chain uses TRBV6-5 with TRBJ1-3; 8 bases are shared with TRBD1. Germline V lookup: CDR1 MNHEY, CDR2 SVGAGI. V dropped 5 bases and J dropped 4; count of bases not matched to a gene: 1. This CDR3 is built from 13 residues. The CDR3 loop is CASSRTGGNTIYF. CDR3 sequence (DNA): TGTGCCAGCAGTCGGACAGGGGGAAACACCATATATTTT.

The V and J genes are TRBV4-1 and TRBJ1-1; 7 nucleotides agree with TRBD1. In germline, CDR1 is MGHRA, CDR2 YSYEKL. This CDR3 comprises 15 residues. V trimming: 2 bases; J trimming: 2 bases; junction bases outside the gene matches: 5. The CDR3 DNA follows: TGCGCCAGCAGCCAACCGCACAGGGGTAACACTGAAGCTTTCTTT. Residues: CASSQPHRGNTEAFF.

The genes are TRBV7-8 and TRBJ2-7, with D tentatively TRBD1 (6 bases). V was shortened by 5 bases and J by 2 bases, with 13 bases between the two germline ends. Germline CDR1 reads SGHVS; CDR2 reads FQNEAQ. The CDR3 length is 14 residues. The CDR3 reads CASSLMDSAYEQYF. In DNA, the CDR3 is TGTGCCAGCAGCCTGATGGACAGCGCCTACGAGCAGTACTTC. The complete variable domain, with remaining parts taken from reference TRBV7-8 and TRBJ2-7, reads GAGVSQSPRYKVAKRGQDVALRCDPISGHVSLFWYQQALGQGPEFLTYFQNEAQLDKSGLPSDRFFAERPEGSVSTLKIQRTQQEDSAVYLCASSLMDSAYEQYFGPGTRLTVT.

V usage is TRBV27 and J usage is TRBJ2-1, with a weak D call TRBD1 (6 bases). Germline V gives CDR1 MNHEY, CDR2 SMNVEV (reference sequence). This CDR3 spans 14 amino acids. V lost 3 bases and J lost 2, with 8 bases in between. DNA of the CDR3: TGTGCCAGCAGTTTTGCAGGGGCCTACAATGAGCAGTTCTTC. Amino acids: CASSFAGAYNEQFF.

This chain connects TRBV27 to TRBJ1-6, with 9 positions matching TRBD1. V trimming: 5 bases; J trimming: 6 bases; junction bases outside the gene matches: 2. The CDR3 contains 14 residues. In germline, CDR1 is MNHEY, CDR2 SMNVEV (reference sequence). The CDR3 DNA reads TGTGCCAGCAGTACGACAGGGGGTAATTCACCCCTCCACTTT. This translates into CASSTTGGNSPLHF.

This chain's CDR3 is CASRTPGQGGWYF. CDR3 nucleotide sequence: TGTGCCAGCAGAACCCCGGGACAGGGAGGGTGGTACTTC. The V and J genes are TRBV6-5 and TRBJ2-7; the match to TRBD1 covers 9 bases. CDR3 length equals 13 residues. Germline assignment: CDR1 MNHEY and CDR2 SVGAGI. J lost 12 bases, V lost 6 bases, and 12 bases had no gene match.

Comment on this clone: At one of its ends the junction is not consistent with the germline gene, which may arise from a read error. V is TRBV6-6 and J is TRBJ2-5, with a tentative D call TRBD2 (6 bases). This CDR3 is built from 14 residues. Germline V CDR1 and CDR2: MNHNY, SVGAGI (reference sequence). The CDR3 coding sequence is TGTGCCAGCAGCCTCCGACTAGTTCAGGAGACCCAGCACTTC. Its protein product is CASSLRLVQETQHF.

V is TRBV10-3 and J is TRBJ2-3; 11 positions agree with TRBD2. CDR3 length: 14 amino acids. J gave up 5 bases and V 4 bases, and 2 bases lay outside the gene matches. Germline V gives CDR1 ENHRY, CDR2 SYGVKD. The CDR3 DNA reads as TGTGCCATCAGTGTTCTAGCGGGGGGAGATACGCAGTATTTT. The encoded protein is CAISVLAGGDTQYF.

The chain joins TRBV7-2 to TRBJ1-2; D remains ambiguous. The CDR3 length is 13 residues. The germline V gene has CDR1 SGHTA and CDR2 FQGNSA. The V gene lost 5 bases and the J gene lost 8 bases, with 15 bases spanning the gap. CDR3 bases: TGTGCCAGCAGCCTACTTCCGGAGCTGGGCTACACCTTC. It yields the protein CASSLLPELGYTF. The full variable domain, completed using reference TRBV7-2 and TRBJ1-2, is GAGVSQSPSNKVTEKGKDVELRCDPISGHTALYWYRQSLGQGLEFLIYFQGNSAPDKSGLPSDRFSAERTGGSVSTLTIQRTQQEDSAVYLCASSLLPELGYTFGSGTRLTVV.

The rearrangement joins TRBV4-3 to TRBJ2-7, with 7 nucleotides matching TRBD1. The germline CDR1 and CDR2 sequences are LGHNA and YSLEER. J lost 4 bases, V lost 2 bases, and 8 bases had no gene match. The CDR3 is 15 amino acids. The CDR3 DNA follows: TGCGCCAGCAGCCAATTGCGACAGGGTCGGTACGAGCAGTACTTC. This codes for CASSQLRQGRYEQYF.

The chain has TRBV4-3 and TRBJ2-7, with 10 nucleotides matching TRBD1. J gave up 5 bases and V 4 bases, and 5 bases lay outside the gene matches. The CDR3 covers 14 residues. Germline V gene lookup returns CDR1 LGHNA and CDR2 YSLEER. The CDR3, as DNA: TGCGCCAGCAGCCCCAGGACAGGGGGAAACGAGCAGTACTTC. Its protein is CASSPRTGGNEQYF.

The V and J genes are TRBV2 and TRBJ1-3; D gene ambiguous. CDR1 is SNHLY, CDR2 FYNNEI, per germline. V dropped 9 bases and J dropped 6 bases, with 6 bases sitting between them. The CDR3 is 10 amino acids. CDR3 region: CASQENTIYF. CDR3 nucleotides: TGTGCCAGTCAGGAAAACACCATATATTTT.

This rearrangement joins TRBV7-9 to TRBJ2-7; TRBD1 aligns across 9 bases. The CDR3 has 14 residues. V trimming: 4 bases; J trimming: 2 bases; junction bases outside the gene matches: 3. Germline V gene lookup returns CDR1 SEHNR and CDR2 FQNEAQ (reference sequence). The DNA of the CDR3 is TGTGCCAGCAGCTCGTGGACAGGGGCCTACGAGCAGTACTTC. Amino acids: CASSSWTGAYEQYF.

This chain links TRBV6-6 with TRBJ1-5; TRBD1 matches at 8 bases. Germline trimming cut 2 bases from V and 4 bases from J; bases unmatched to any gene: 1. Germline CDR1 reads MNHNY; CDR2 reads SVGAGI (reference sequence). The CDR3 contains 14 residues. In DNA, the CDR3 is TGTGCCAGCAGTTACACAGGGGGAAATCAGCCCCAGCATTTT. Protein sequence: CASSYTGGNQPQHF.

V and J are TRBV6-1 and TRBJ1-2, with TRBD1 matching 8 bases. V lost 3 bases to trimming and J lost 3 bases; unmatched junction nucleotides: 3. The CDR3 is made up of 14 amino acids. Germline V gives CDR1 MNHNS, CDR2 SASEGT. The CDR3 DNA reads TGTGCCAGCAGTGATCAGGACAGGGACTATGGCTACACCTTC. This encodes CASSDQDRDYGYTF.

The chain employs TRBV4-1 and TRBJ1-2; 10 bases are a match to TRBD1. The junction had 9 bases not matched to a gene; V was cut back by 3 bases and J by 8 bases. Germline V gene data show CDR1 as MGHRA and CDR2 as YSYEKL. This CDR3 contains 15 residues. As DNA, the CDR3 is TGCGCCAGCAGCCAGACAGGGGGCCCCTTAGGAGGCTACACCTTC. Protein: CASSQTGGPLGGYTF.

This chain uses TRBV6-1 with TRBJ2-7, with a tentative D call TRBD1 (6 bases). Germline values: CDR1 MNHNS, CDR2 SASEGT. V was trimmed by 6 bases and J by 6 bases, leaving 21 bases between them. The CDR3 consists of 15 residues. CDR3: CASSALQGPFGEQYF. The CDR3 region has the DNA TGTGCCAGCAGCGCCCTTCAGGGGCCGTTCGGCGAGCAGTACTTC.

The J gene is TRBJ2-5, the V gene TRBV9; a weak D match, TRBD1 (6 bases). Matching the DNA end better, TRBJ2-7 makes the J call doubtful. From germline, CDR1 is SGDLS and CDR2 YYNGEE. CDR3 length equals 13 residues. CDR3 sequence (DNA): TGTGCCAGCAGCGCTCGGGACAAATACGAGCAGTACTTC. Protein product: CASSARDKYEQYF.

The rearrangement uses TRBV27 and TRBJ2-7, with D maybe TRBD2 (6 bases). In germline, CDR1 is MNHEY, CDR2 SMNVEV (reference sequence). V was shortened by 4 bases and J by 2 bases, with 18 bases between the two germline ends. CDR3 length: 16 residues. The CDR3, as DNA: TGTGCCAGCAGTTCTGGACGTCGGGAGCACCCCTACGAGCAGTACTTC. Protein sequence: CASSSGRREHPYEQYF.

V is TRBV9 and J is TRBJ1-2; tentatively, D is TRBD1 (5 bases). Germline V gene sequence: CDR1 SGDLS, CDR2 YYNGEE. Trimming removed 4 bases at V and 0 bases at J, with 13 bases between. The CDR3 covers 15 residues. CDR3 DNA: TGTGCCAGCAGCCCATGGACAAGCACTAACTATGGCTACACCTTC. This encodes CASSPWTSTNYGYTF.

The chain links TRBV19 to TRBJ2-1; 7 bases fit TRBD2. CDR1 LNHDA and CDR2 SQIVND come from the germline V gene (reference sequence). The length of the CDR3 is 17 residues. Trimming took 3 bases from V and 0 from J; bases not matched to a gene: 8. The CDR3 nucleotides are TGTGCCAGTAGTATCTGGGCGGGAGAAGACTCCTACAATGAGCAGTTCTTC. Translation gives CASSIWAGEDSYNEQFF.

This chain connects TRBV6-1 to TRBJ1-1, with D maybe TRBD1 (5 bases). In germline, CDR1 is MNHNS, CDR2 SASEGT. The V end lost 5 bases, the J end lost 0 bases, and 10 bases lay between the germline ends. This CDR3 spans 14 amino acids. The CDR3 loop reads CASSWGSLNTEAFF. The CDR3 DNA is TGTGCCAGCAGTTGGGGCAGCTTGAACACTGAAGCTTTCTTT.

J is TRBJ2-7 and V is TRBV19; TRBD1 aligns across 8 bases. This CDR3 has 15 residues. V was pared by 3 bases and J by 7 bases, with 11 bases of the junction left unmatched. Germline V lookup: CDR1 LNHDA, CDR2 SQIVND (reference sequence). CDR3 in amino acids: CASSIAGTGRWEQYF. CDR3 nucleotides: TGTGCCAGTAGTATTGCCGGGACAGGCCGGTGGGAGCAGTACTTC.

The gene calls are TRBV18 and TRBJ1-2; 10 bases are shared with TRBD1. This CDR3 is built from 18 residues. Germline V gives CDR1 KGHSH, CDR2 LQKENI. With V trimmed by 6 bases and J by 4 bases, 17 bases remained unmatched. CDR3 residues: CASSARQGARSSLYGYTF. CDR3 DNA sequence: TGTGCCAGCTCCGCCAGACAGGGGGCTCGGAGTTCCCTCTATGGCTACACCTTC. The full variable domain, rest sourced from reference TRBV18 and TRBJ1-2, is NAGVMQNPRHLVRRRGQEARLRCSPMKGHSHVYWYRQLPEEGLKFMVYLQKENIIDESGMPKERFSAEFPKEGPSILRIQQVVRGDSAAYFCASSARQGARSSLYGYTFGSGTRLTVV.

This chain links TRBV18 with TRBJ1-3; 9 bases map to TRBD1. In germline, CDR1 is KGHSH, CDR2 LQKENI. V was pared by 4 bases and J by 0 bases, with 4 bases of the junction left unmatched. CDR3 size: 16 residues. CDR3 residues: CASSRRDRVSGNTIYF. The CDR3 DNA reads as TGTGCCAGCTCACGGCGGGACAGGGTCTCTGGAAACACCATATATTTT. Full variable domain (missing parts from reference TRBV18 and TRBJ1-3): NAGVMQNPRHLVRRRGQEARLRCSPMKGHSHVYWYRQLPEEGLKFMVYLQKENIIDESGMPKERFSAEFPKEGPSILRIQQVVRGDSAAYFCASSRRDRVSGNTIYFGEGSWLTVV.

The genes are TRBV27 and TRBJ2-7; D is uncertain. V gave up 2 bases and J gave up 3 bases, with 8 bases separating them. This CDR3 region has 13 residues. Germline assignment: CDR1 MNHEY and CDR2 SMNVEV (reference sequence). This CDR3 reads CASSLGGHYEQYF. The CDR3 DNA sequence: TGTGCCAGCAGTTTAGGCGGTCACTACGAGCAGTACTTC.

The CDR3 spells CAISVLGGEVEAFF. CDR3 in DNA: TGTGCCATCAGTGTTTTAGGGGGCGAGGTTGAAGCTTTCTTT. This sequence joins TRBV10-3 and TRBJ1-1; the match to TRBD1 covers 7 bases. This CDR3 has 14 residues. V lost 4 bases, J lost 7 bases, and 9 bases stayed unmatched. CDR1 is ENHRY, CDR2 SYGVKD, per germline.

The chain combines TRBV7-9 with TRBJ1-2; 7 bases map to TRBD1. CDR3 length: 15 amino acids. The germline V gene encodes CDR1 SEHNR and CDR2 FQNEAQ (reference sequence). J lost 7 bases, V lost 4 bases, and 12 bases had no gene match. CDR3 nucleotides: TGTGCCAGCAGCTACCCTGAGGGGGCGCATGGTGGCTACACCTTC. Its protein is CASSYPEGAHGGYTF.

V usage is TRBV19 and J usage is TRBJ1-1, with D hard to call. This CDR3 has 12 residues. Germline V lookup: CDR1 LNHDA, CDR2 SQIVND (reference sequence). Trimming cost V 6 bases and J 3 bases, with 8 bases left between them. CDR3 protein: CASSHQYTEAFF. CDR3 nucleotide sequence: TGTGCCAGTAGCCATCAGTACACTGAAGCTTTCTTT.